The rows below give T cell receptor beta chains drawn from one sample of a study of T cell responses to AZD1222 COVID-19 vaccine. Sequencing was performed with immunoSEQ multiplex PCR; in TCRdb, only in-frame clones are kept and a portion is missing. The sample yields around 190,000 clones, roughly 92% seen once. The source material was peripheral blood, sampled 28 days after the second AZD1222 dose. These receptors originate from an adult who received the AZD1222 COVID-19 vaccine. The CDR3 runs from the conserved cysteine through the conserved F or W. Each record gives: D gene, V gene, J gene, clone size, CDR3 DNA, CDR3 protein. The D gene is left open where the match is weak. Size tells how often a clone was seen (once, few, many) or the class of an expanded clone, and some rows leave it out.

>-|TRBV3-1/TRBV3-2|TRBJ1-6|-
TGTGCCAGCAGCCTAGGACGGCGGATTAATTCACCCCTCCACTTT
CASSLGRRINSPLHF
>TRBD1|TRBV6-6|TRBJ2-3|-
TGTGCCAGCCTTACAGGGGGGGATACGCAGTATTTT
CASLTGGDTQYF
>TRBD2|TRBV7-2|TRBJ2-1|-
TGTGCCAGCAGCTTAGGGGTTAGCGGGGGCCGATACAATGAGCAGTTCTTC
CASSLGVSGGRYNEQFF
>-|TRBV29-1|TRBJ1-4|-
TGCAGCGCCATGACAGTTGGGGAAAAACTGTTTTTT
CSAMTVGEKLFF
>TRBD1|TRBV6-4|TRBJ2-2|-
TGTGCCAGCAGTCGGACAGGGGGCGCCACCGGGGAGCTGTTTTTT
CASSRTGGATGELFF
>-|TRBV9|TRBJ1-2|-
TGTGCCAGCAGCGTAGATTTCCAGCCCTATGGCTACACCTTC
CASSVDFQPYGYTF
>-|TRBV20-1|TRBJ2-7|-
TGCAGTGCTTGGGACCATTACGAGCAGTACTTC
CSAWDHYEQYF
>TRBD2|TRBV6-5|TRBJ2-5|-
TGTGCCAGCAGACTTGGACTAGCGGGAGCTACGTACTTC
CASRLGLAGATYF
>-|TRBV7-6|TRBJ2-3|-
TGTGCCAGCAGCTTAAGTGGGTGGGCAGATACGCAGTATTTT
CASSLSGWADTQYF
>TRBD1|TRBV19|TRBJ1-1|once
TGTGCCAGTAGTCTCAAAGGGACAGGGAGTACTGAAGCTTTCTTT
CASSLKGTGSTEAFF
>TRBD2|TRBV10-1|TRBJ2-2|-
TGCGCCAGCAGTCCAGGACTAGCGGACACCGGGGAGCTGTTTTTT
CASSPGLADTGELFF
>-|TRBV6-1|TRBJ1-6|-
TGTGCCAGCAGTGAAGGGACCGGGACAAATAATTCACCCCTCCACTTT
CASSEGTGTNNSPLHF
>TRBD1|TRBV7-2|TRBJ1-4|-
TGTGCCAGCAGCCTGGACAGGGCAACTAATGAAAAACTGTTTTTT
CASSLDRATNEKLFF
>-|TRBV6-6|TRBJ2-2|-
TGTGCCAGCAGTTACTCAGAGGCCGGGGAGCTGTTTTTT
CASSYSEAGELFF
>TRBD2|TRBV12-3/TRBV12-4|TRBJ2-7|-
TGTGCCAGCGGGACTAGCGGGGGCTACGAGCAGTACTTC
CASGTSGGYEQYF
>-|TRBV5-1|TRBJ1-2|once
TGCGCCAGCAGCGATAACACAGGGAGCTATGGCTACACCTTC
CASSDNTGSYGYTF
>-|TRBV19|TRBJ1-1|-
TGTGCCAGTAGACGGGGGTTTACTGAAGCTTTCTTT
CASRRGFTEAFF
>TRBD1|TRBV19|TRBJ1-1|few
TGTGCCAGTAGTCCACAGGGGCGGTCTGAAGCTTTCTTT
CASSPQGRSEAFF
>-|TRBV4-3|TRBJ1-2|-
TGCGCCAGCAGCCAAGATCTGAGCGATCTCTTGCGTGGCTACACCTTC
CASSQDLSDLLRGYTF
>-|TRBV11-2|TRBJ2-3|-
TGTGCCAGCAGCAGGGGGAATACGCAGTATTTT
CASSRGNTQYF
>-|TRBV19|TRBJ2-1|-
TGTGCCAGTAGTATCGGGACTGGTAATGAGCAGTTCTTC
CASSIGTGNEQFF
>-|TRBV18|TRBJ2-1|-
TGTGCCAGCTCACCCGGGGTCTACAATGAGCAGTTCTTC
CASSPGVYNEQFF
>TRBD1|TRBV2|TRBJ1-1|-
TGTGCCAGAAGGGGGACAGGGGAAACTGAAGCTTTCTTT
CARRGTGETEAFF
>TRBD2|TRBV2|TRBJ2-2|few
TGTGCCAGCAGCCCTAGCGGGGGGAATATCGGGGAGCTGTTTTTT
CASSPSGGNIGELFF
>-|TRBV18|TRBJ1-1|-
TGTGCCAGCTCACCACCGGCAGCTTCTGAAGCTTTCTTT
CASSPPAASEAFF
>-|TRBV6-5|TRBJ1-5|once
TGTGCCAGCATAGAAGGGGCTGACGGGCCCCAGCATTTT
CASIEGADGPQHF
>-|TRBV11-2|TRBJ1-4|-
TGTGCCAGCAGCCAAAACCAACACAGGGATTTTTGGCCTAATGAAAAACTGTTTTTT
CASSQNQHRDFWPNEKLFF
>-|TRBV7-3|TRBJ2-3|-
TGTGCCAGCAGCACCGGAACCACAGATACGCAGTATTTT
CASSTGTTDTQYF